The present TCR beta chain was sequenced within a study of blood T cell repertoires in COVID-19. Study details: There were acute and convalescent COVID-19 samples, and they came from the United States, Italy and Spain. The analysed material was cDNA or gDNA that came from T cells, B-cell-depleted T cells, or PBMCs.

As originally analysed: For nucleated cells, counts were estimated from reference gene primer amplification. The table came from immunoSEQ multiplex PCR; TCRdb's copy has only in-frame clones and leaves some out. Clonal size and the V and J genes are those of that table, whereas D and trimming came from the DNA. This sample has roughly 60,000 clones, with roughly 87% found just once. Patients from Seattle were sampled longitudinally, starting during active infection. CDR3 length equals 16 residues. Looked up from germline, CDR1 is MGHRA and CDR2 is YSYEKL. V shed 1 base, J shed 5 bases, and the junction held 6 bases outside the gene matches.

The rearrangement links TRBV4-1 to TRBJ2-2; 8 nucleotides line up with TRBD2. What was sequenced was peripheral blood. This receptor was obtained from a man between 40 and 49 years old with COVID-19, enrolled during active disease. CDR3 sequence (DNA): TGCGCCAGCAGCCAAGTTAGCGGGACCGGGACCGGGGAGCTGTTTTTT. Amino acids: CASSQVSGTGTGELFF.